These T cell receptor beta chains were read from a single sample in a study of T-cell memory formation after mild COVID-19. One entry per CDR3 protein, called by TCRdb with MiXCR from the 5' RACE reads. The sample shows 350,000 to 400,000 distinct CDR3 sequences, approximately 21% of them seen only once. Sequencing used PBMCs or a T cell subset sorted from them (not recorded which). The receptors here all came from an adult woman who had mild COVID-19 (a few samples of this study predate the infection). Cell type and time point are not known. Each CDR3 is given with its conserved first and last residue. The order of the fields is J gene, D gene, clone size, V gene, CDR3 protein, CDR3 DNA. A D gene is named only where the DNA matches it firmly. Clone size is stated in some rows and not others, as once, few, many or a class when expanded.

J: TRBJ2-7; D: -; size: -; V: TRBV7-9; CDR3: CASSLENRPSYEQYF; DNA: TGTGCCAGCAGCTTAGAGAACAGGCCCTCCTACGAGCAGTACTTC
J: TRBJ2-3; D: TRBD2; size: few; V: TRBV20-1; CDR3: CSATSGSASTDTQYF; DNA: TGCAGTGCTACTAGCGGCTCCGCTAGCACAGATACGCAGTATTTT
J: TRBJ1-1; D: -; size: -; V: TRBV2; CDR3: CASSKGGAFF; DNA: TGTGCCAGCAGTAAAGGGGGAGCTTTCTTT
J: TRBJ1-2; D: TRBD1; size: many; V: TRBV12-3/TRBV12-4; CDR3: CASSSGQLYGYTF; DNA: TGTGCCAGCAGTTCGGGACAGCTCTATGGCTACACCTTC
J: TRBJ2-3; D: TRBD2; size: -; V: TRBV4-3; CDR3: CASSQGSGLASTDTQYF; DNA: TGCGCCAGCAGCCAAGGATCCGGACTAGCGAGCACAGATACGCAGTATTTT
J: TRBJ1-1; D: -; size: -; V: TRBV20-1; CDR3: CSAREGVEAFF; DNA: TGCAGTGCTAGAGAAGGTGTAGAAGCTTTCTTT
J: TRBJ1-5; D: TRBD1; size: few; V: TRBV7-7; CDR3: CASSSLGDRGNQPQHF; DNA: TGTGCCAGCAGCTCTTTAGGGGACAGGGGCAATCAGCCCCAGCATTTT
J: TRBJ2-1; D: -; size: many; V: TRBV6-2/TRBV6-3; CDR3: CASSSDPSYNEQFF; DNA: TGTGCCAGCAGTTCGGATCCCTCCTACAATGAGCAGTTCTTC
J: TRBJ1-2; D: -; size: many; V: TRBV12-3/TRBV12-4; CDR3: CASSFLGGRSGYTF; DNA: TGTGCCAGCAGTTTTCTGGGCGGGCGAAGCGGCTACACCTTC
J: TRBJ1-2; D: -; size: -; V: TRBV16; CDR3: CASSHRYDYTF; DNA: TGTGCCAGCAGCCATCGCTATGACTACACCTTC
J: TRBJ2-5; D: -; size: -; V: TRBV18; CDR3: CASSPQTEGGETQYF; DNA: TGTGCCAGCTCACCGCAAACAGAAGGTGGAGAGACCCAGTACTTC
J: TRBJ2-7; D: -; size: -; V: TRBV4-1; CDR3: CASSPGFEYEQYF; DNA: TGCGCCAGCAGCCCGGGTTTTGAGTACGAGCAGTACTTC
J: TRBJ1-2; D: -; size: -; V: TRBV20-1; CDR3: CSARDLGRDYGYTF; DNA: TGCAGTGCTAGAGATCTCGGCAGGGACTATGGCTACACCTTC
J: TRBJ1-4; D: -; size: -; V: TRBV20-1; CDR3: CSASYRQTTNEKLFF; DNA: TGCAGTGCTAGCTACAGGCAAACAACTAATGAAAAACTGTTTTTT
J: TRBJ2-4; D: TRBD1; size: few; V: TRBV18; CDR3: CASSPNRGTKNIQYF; DNA: TGTGCCAGCTCACCGAACAGGGGGACCAAAAACATTCAGTACTTC
J: TRBJ2-3; D: TRBD1; size: few; V: TRBV7-9; CDR3: CASSETGDLLTDTQYF; DNA: TGTGCCAGCAGCGAGACAGGGGATTTGTTAACAGATACGCAGTATTTT
J: TRBJ1-2; D: -; size: -; V: TRBV19; CDR3: CASSRANGYTF; DNA: TGTGCCAGTAGTCGGGCCAATGGCTACACCTTC
J: TRBJ1-1; D: TRBD1; size: few; V: TRBV5-1; CDR3: CASSAEPGGAGTEAFF; DNA: TGCGCCAGCAGCGCAGAGCCAGGGGGCGCGGGCACTGAAGCTTTCTTT
J: TRBJ2-3; D: TRBD2; size: -; V: TRBV7-3; CDR3: CASSPRTSGGYTDTQYF; DNA: TGTGCCAGCAGCCCGAGGACTAGCGGGGGATACACAGATACGCAGTATTTT
J: TRBJ2-5; D: -; size: few; V: TRBV7-3; CDR3: CASSRNGPRETQYF; DNA: TGTGCCAGCAGCCGAAACGGACCTCGGGAGACCCAGTACTTC
J: TRBJ2-7; D: -; size: -; V: TRBV24-1; CDR3: CATSGGSESSEQYF; DNA: TGTGCCACCAGTGGCGGTAGCGAGTCGAGCGAGCAGTACTTC
J: TRBJ1-3; D: -; size: -; V: TRBV6-1; CDR3: CASSEQGNSGNTIYF; DNA: TGTGCCAGCAGTGAACAGGGAAACTCTGGAAACACCATATATTTT
J: TRBJ2-7; D: TRBD2; size: -; V: TRBV3-1; CDR3: CASSQGVSGYEQYF; DNA: TGTGCCAGCAGCCAAGGTGTTAGCGGGTACGAGCAGTACTTC
J: TRBJ1-2; D: TRBD1; size: -; V: TRBV20-1; CDR3: CSASIRGQGAFGYTF; DNA: TGCAGTGCTAGTATCCGAGGACAGGGGGCGTTTGGCTACACCTTC
J: TRBJ2-3; D: -; size: few; V: TRBV24-1; CDR3: CATMGTFSTDTQYF; DNA: TGTGCCACCATGGGGACTTTTTCCACAGATACGCAGTATTTT
J: TRBJ1-1; D: -; size: -; V: TRBV5-5; CDR3: CASSLILQFEAFF; DNA: TGTGCCAGCAGCTTGATCCTCCAGTTTGAAGCTTTCTTT
J: TRBJ1-5; D: -; size: few; V: TRBV6-1; CDR3: CASCLQGNQPQHF; DNA: TGTGCCAGCTGTTTGCAGGGCAATCAGCCCCAGCATTTT
J: TRBJ2-5; D: -; size: few; V: TRBV30; CDR3: CAWSSSEVFQETQYF; DNA: TGTGCCTGGAGTAGTAGCGAGGTTTTCCAAGAGACCCAGTACTTC
J: TRBJ2-7; D: -; size: few; V: TRBV14; CDR3: CASSQERGYYEQYF; DNA: TGTGCCAGCAGCCAAGAAAGGGGATATTACGAGCAGTACTTC
J: TRBJ2-5; D: TRBD2; size: few; V: TRBV3-1; CDR3: CASNRGPSGRETQYF; DNA: TGTGCCAGCAACCGCGGGCCTAGCGGGAGGGAGACCCAGTACTTC
J: TRBJ2-2; D: TRBD2; size: -; V: TRBV7-2; CDR3: CASSLEGLAAGELFF; DNA: TGTGCCAGCAGCTTAGAGGGCCTAGCGGCCGGGGAGCTGTTTTTT
J: TRBJ2-7; D: TRBD2; size: few; V: TRBV7-2; CDR3: CASSLVRLVAGGEQYF; DNA: TGTGCCAGCAGCTTAGTAAGATTGGTAGCGGGAGGCGAGCAGTACTTC
J: TRBJ2-2; D: -; size: once; V: TRBV4-3; CDR3: CASSQDRPGAGELFF; DNA: TGCGCCAGCAGCCAAGATCGGCCGGGGGCCGGGGAGCTGTTTTTT
J: TRBJ1-1; D: -; size: -; V: TRBV5-4; CDR3: CASSRNDRSEAFF; DNA: TGTGCCAGCAGCCGGAACGACAGGAGTGAAGCTTTCTTT
J: TRBJ1-1; D: -; size: -; V: TRBV5-1; CDR3: CASSPGQITEAFF; DNA: TGCGCCAGCAGCCCCGGACAGATCACTGAAGCTTTCTTT
J: TRBJ2-5; D: TRBD1; size: -; V: TRBV6-2/TRBV6-3; CDR3: CASEQRGPQETQYF; DNA: TGTGCCAGCGAACAGAGGGGGCCCCAAGAGACCCAGTACTTC
J: TRBJ1-6; D: -; size: -; V: TRBV6-5; CDR3: CASSYQNSPLHF; DNA: TGTGCCAGCAGTTACCAGAATTCACCCCTCCACTTT
J: TRBJ2-6; D: -; size: many; V: TRBV7-8; CDR3: CASSPGSSGANVLTF; DNA: TGTGCCAGCAGTCCAGGGTCTTCTGGGGCCAACGTCCTGACTTTC
J: TRBJ2-1; D: -; size: -; V: TRBV11-2; CDR3: CASSPGLLSRRYNEQFF; DNA: TGTGCCAGCAGCCCCGGGCTCCTTTCCCGGAGATACAATGAGCAGTTCTTC
J: TRBJ2-2; D: -; size: few; V: TRBV5-1; CDR3: CASTEGNTGELFF; DNA: TGCGCCAGCACTGAGGGGAACACCGGGGAGCTGTTTTTT
J: TRBJ1-2; D: -; size: -; V: TRBV4-1; CDR3: CASSQEDNYGYTF; DNA: TGCGCCAGCAGCCAAGAAGATAACTATGGCTACACCTTC
J: TRBJ2-5; D: TRBD2; size: -; V: TRBV27; CDR3: CASSLSVVGGFETQYF; DNA: TGTGCCAGCAGTTTATCAGTGGTCGGGGGGTTCGAGACCCAGTACTTC